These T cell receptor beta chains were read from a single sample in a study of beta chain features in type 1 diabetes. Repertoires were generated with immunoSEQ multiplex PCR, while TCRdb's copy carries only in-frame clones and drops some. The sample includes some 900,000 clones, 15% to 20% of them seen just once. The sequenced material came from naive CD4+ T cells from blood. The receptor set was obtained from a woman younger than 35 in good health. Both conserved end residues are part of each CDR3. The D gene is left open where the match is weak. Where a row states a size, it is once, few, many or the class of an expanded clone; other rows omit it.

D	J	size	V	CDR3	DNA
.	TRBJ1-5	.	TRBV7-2	CASSLWGGGNQPQHF	TGTGCCAGCAGCTTGTGGGGAGGGGGCAATCAGCCCCAGCATTTT
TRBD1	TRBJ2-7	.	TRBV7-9	CASSFRRADRAYEQYF	TGTGCCAGCAGCTTCCGACGGGCGGACAGGGCCTACGAGCAGTACTTC
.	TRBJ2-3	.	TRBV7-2	CASSLVGSTDTQYF	TGTGCCAGCAGCTTAGTGGGGAGCACAGATACGCAGTATTTT
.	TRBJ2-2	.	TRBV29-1	CSPLLGQTLNTGELFF	TGCAGCCCACTTCTGGGGCAAACCTTGAACACCGGGGAGCTGTTTTTT
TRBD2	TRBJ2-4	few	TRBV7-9	CASSLLGREGKNIQYF	TGTGCCAGCAGCTTGTTGGGCAGGGAGGGGAAAAACATTCAGTACTTC
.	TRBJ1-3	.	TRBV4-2	CASSQEIDSSSGNTIYF	TGTGCCAGCAGCCAAGAAATAGACAGCAGCTCTGGAAACACCATATATTTT
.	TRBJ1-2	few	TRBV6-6	CASSTGTGYTF	TGTGCCAGCAGCACAGGGACAGGCTACACCTTC
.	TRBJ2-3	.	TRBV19	CASQGGAISTDTQYF	TGTGCCAGCCAAGGGGGGGCGATTAGCACAGATACGCAGTATTTT
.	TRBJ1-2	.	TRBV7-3	CASSLAPQTNYGYTF	TGTGCCAGCAGCTTAGCCCCACAGACTAACTATGGCTACACCTTC
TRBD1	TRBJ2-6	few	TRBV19	CASSKSDRVLSGANVLTF	TGTGCCAGTAGTAAATCGGACAGGGTACTCTCTGGGGCCAACGTCCTGACTTTC
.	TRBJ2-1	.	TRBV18	CASSPGRLNEQFF	TGTGCCAGCTCACCGGGTCGGTTGAATGAGCAGTTCTTC
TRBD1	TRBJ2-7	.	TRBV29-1	CSVGTGSYEQYF	TGCAGCGTAGGGACAGGGTCCTACGAGCAGTACTTC
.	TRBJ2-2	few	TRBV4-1	CASSLAPKATGELFF	TGCGCCAGCAGCCTCGCGCCCAAGGCCACCGGGGAGCTGTTTTTT
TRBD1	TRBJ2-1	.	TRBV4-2	CASSQEGQYTHNEQFF	TGTGCCAGCAGCCAAGAGGGACAGTACACCCACAATGAGCAGTTCTTC
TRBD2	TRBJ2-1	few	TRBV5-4	CASSTRTSRSSYNEQFF	TGTGCCAGCAGCACGAGGACTAGCCGAAGCTCCTACAATGAGCAGTTCTTC
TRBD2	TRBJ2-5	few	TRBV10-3	CAISGLAGGEETQYF	TGTGCCATCAGTGGACTAGCGGGAGGTGAGGAGACCCAGTACTTC
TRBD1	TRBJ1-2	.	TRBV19	CASSGRGDYGYTF	TGTGCCAGTAGTGGCAGGGGGGACTATGGCTACACCTTC
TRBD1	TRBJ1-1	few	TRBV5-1	CASSLAGGITEAFF	TGCGCCAGCAGTCTCGCAGGGGGTATCACTGAAGCTTTCTTT
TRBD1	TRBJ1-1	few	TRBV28	CASSQGGSNTEAFF	TGTGCCAGCAGTCAGGGGGGGTCGAATACTGAAGCTTTCTTT
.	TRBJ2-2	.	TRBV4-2	CASSQEGTGQRGTGELFF	TGTGCCAGCAGCCAAGAGGGCACAGGTCAAAGGGGGACCGGGGAGCTGTTTTTT
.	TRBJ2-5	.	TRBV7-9	CASSQRGMMETQYF	TGTGCCAGCAGCCAAAGGGGTATGATGGAGACCCAGTACTTC
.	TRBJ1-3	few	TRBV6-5	CASSYSSGTGNTIYF	TGTGCCAGCAGTTACTCTTCCGGTACTGGAAACACCATATATTTT
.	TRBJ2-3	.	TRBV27	CASSSLATITDTQYF	TGTGCCAGCAGTTCTCTAGCGACGATCACAGATACGCAGTATTTT
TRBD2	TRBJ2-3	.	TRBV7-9	CASSLTTSGRADTQYF	TGTGCCAGCAGCTTAACGACTAGCGGGCGTGCAGATACGCAGTATTTT
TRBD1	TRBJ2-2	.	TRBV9	CASSRTGVPGELFF	TGTGCCAGCAGCCGGACAGGGGTTCCCGGGGAGCTGTTTTTT
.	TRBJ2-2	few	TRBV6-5	CASSYLAGGELFF	TGTGCCAGCAGTTACCTCGCCGGCGGGGAGCTGTTTTTT
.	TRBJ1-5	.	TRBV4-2	CASSQVRPAGANQPQHF	TGTGCCAGCAGCCAAGTAAGGCCGGCCGGGGCGAATCAGCCCCAGCATTTT
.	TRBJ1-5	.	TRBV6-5	CASSYSMWSQPQHF	TGTGCCAGCAGTTACTCGATGTGGAGTCAGCCCCAGCATTTT
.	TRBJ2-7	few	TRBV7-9	CASSLLVNYEQYF	TGTGCCAGCAGCTTATTGGTAAACTACGAGCAGTACTTC
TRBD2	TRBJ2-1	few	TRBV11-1	CASSLGGLAGGRFF	TGTGCCAGCAGCTTAGGAGGACTAGCGGGAGGGCGGTTCTTC
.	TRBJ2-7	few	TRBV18	CASSPAGLYEQYF	TGTGCCAGCTCACCGGCAGGGCTCTACGAGCAGTACTTC
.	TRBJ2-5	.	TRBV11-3	CASSLNGGQETQYF	TGTGCCAGCAGCTTAAACGGAGGCCAAGAGACCCAGTACTTC
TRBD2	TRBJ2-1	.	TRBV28	CASSLLAGTYNEQFF	TGTGCCAGCAGTCTGCTAGCGGGAACATACAATGAGCAGTTCTTC
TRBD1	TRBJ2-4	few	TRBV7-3	CASSGDRGLIQYF	TGTGCCAGCAGCGGGGACAGGGGCCTCATTCAGTACTTC
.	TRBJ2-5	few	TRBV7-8	CASSPRGLQETQYF	TGTGCCAGCAGCCCCAGGGGTTTGCAAGAGACCCAGTACTTC